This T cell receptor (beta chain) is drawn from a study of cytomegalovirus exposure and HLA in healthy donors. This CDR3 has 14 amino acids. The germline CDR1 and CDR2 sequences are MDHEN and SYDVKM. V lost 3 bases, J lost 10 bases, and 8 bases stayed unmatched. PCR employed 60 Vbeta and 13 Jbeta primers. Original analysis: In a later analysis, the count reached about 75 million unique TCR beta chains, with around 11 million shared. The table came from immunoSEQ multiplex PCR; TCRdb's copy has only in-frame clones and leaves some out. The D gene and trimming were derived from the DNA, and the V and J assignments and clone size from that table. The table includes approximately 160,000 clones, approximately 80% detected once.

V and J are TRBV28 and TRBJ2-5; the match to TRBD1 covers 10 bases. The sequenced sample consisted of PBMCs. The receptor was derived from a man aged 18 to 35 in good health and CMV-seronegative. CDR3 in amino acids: CASSFSGTGDNQYF. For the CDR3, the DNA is TGTGCCAGCAGTTTTTCCGGGACAGGGGATAACCAGTACTTC.